A selection of T cell receptor beta chains follows, all from one sample in a study of T cell repertoires in cytomegalovirus infection. MiXCR, run by TCRdb on the reads, gives a single entry per CDR3 protein. The data show fewer than 350,000 distinct CDR3 sequences, with about a sixth seen just once and 12% held by the top ten. The sample taken for sequencing was PBMCs. These receptors all stem from a human donor in good health (CMV status not recorded). Some clones in this sample may be carry-over from other donors' samples. The conserved cysteine and the conserved F or W are not part of the CDR3 here. The order of the fields is V gene, D gene, J gene, CDR3 protein. A D gene is named only where the DNA matches it firmly.

TRBV7-2	-	TRBJ2-4	ASSLAQTNIQY
TRBV18	TRBD1	TRBJ1-1	ASSADRGYSNTEAF
TRBV28	TRBD1	TRBJ1-4	ASTRSGTGAAEVF
TRBV7-3	-	TRBJ2-3	ASSSRRGDTQY
TRBV20-1	TRBD2	TRBJ2-1	SARGLIGGGYNEQF
TRBV2	-	TRBJ1-1	ASSEGGGWNTEAF
TRBV27	TRBD1	TRBJ2-5	ASSFRGRGETQY
TRBV7-6	TRBD2	TRBJ2-1	ASSGGGIWDNEQF
TRBV28	-	TRBJ1-4	ASSSAGEGEKLF
TRBV12-3/TRBV12-4	-	TRBJ2-2	ASSLFEGSAGELF
TRBV6-1	-	TRBJ2-7	ASSYSNLGSYEQY
TRBV12-3/TRBV12-4	-	TRBJ1-5	ASSLQGGYGNQPQH
TRBV4-1	-	TRBJ1-4	ASSQGQPPLNEKLF
TRBV2	-	TRBJ2-5	ASSGDTTAQETQY
TRBV10-3	-	TRBJ2-1	ATVPRLPDHEQF
TRBV20-1	-	TRBJ1-6	SAHSGRGNSPLH
TRBV7-2	-	TRBJ1-2	ASSTDGGRGYT
TRBV28	TRBD1	TRBJ2-1	ASSIGQGADEQF
TRBV20-1	TRBD2	TRBJ2-3	SATTMGTSVTDTQY
TRBV5-8	TRBD2	TRBJ2-5	ASSPGTRMVETQY
TRBV20-1	-	TRBJ2-7	SANREGYSYEQY
TRBV25-1	-	TRBJ2-7	ASSRSGTYEQY
TRBV12-3/TRBV12-4	-	TRBJ1-6	ASVHRWEQGDSPLH
TRBV7-2	-	TRBJ1-2	ASSPRTASYT
TRBV12-3/TRBV12-4	TRBD2	TRBJ2-3	ASRLAGGRDTQY
TRBV18	-	TRBJ2-2	ASSLELLANTGELF
TRBV12-3/TRBV12-4	TRBD2	TRBJ2-2	ASSLRGAHTGELF
TRBV29-1	-	TRBJ1-1	SVRGHITEAF
TRBV3-1	-	TRBJ2-1	ASSQGIFGVGNEQF
TRBV20-1	-	TRBJ2-3	SAPTPGVGADTQY
TRBV28	-	TRBJ2-7	ASSWAYEQY
TRBV4-1	-	TRBJ1-6	ASSQEAGNGNSPLH
TRBV28	-	TRBJ1-2	ASSLSLQGYGYT
TRBV28	-	TRBJ1-4	ASSLTRVNEKLF
TRBV3-1	TRBD1	TRBJ1-2	ASSQDSGTGSVGGYT
TRBV25-1	TRBD1	TRBJ2-3	ASSSRTGFGPQY
TRBV7-2	TRBD2	TRBJ2-3	ASSIGLAGGGTDTQY
TRBV2	-	TRBJ1-3	ASSVGTAESGNTIY
TRBV7-9	-	TRBJ1-2	ASSVGPLRDGYT
TRBV20-1	TRBD1	TRBJ2-1	SAGDRGLAYNEQF
TRBV4-2	TRBD1	TRBJ1-1	ASSLRTTGEWNTEAF
TRBV4-1	-	TRBJ1-1	ASSQGVDTEAF